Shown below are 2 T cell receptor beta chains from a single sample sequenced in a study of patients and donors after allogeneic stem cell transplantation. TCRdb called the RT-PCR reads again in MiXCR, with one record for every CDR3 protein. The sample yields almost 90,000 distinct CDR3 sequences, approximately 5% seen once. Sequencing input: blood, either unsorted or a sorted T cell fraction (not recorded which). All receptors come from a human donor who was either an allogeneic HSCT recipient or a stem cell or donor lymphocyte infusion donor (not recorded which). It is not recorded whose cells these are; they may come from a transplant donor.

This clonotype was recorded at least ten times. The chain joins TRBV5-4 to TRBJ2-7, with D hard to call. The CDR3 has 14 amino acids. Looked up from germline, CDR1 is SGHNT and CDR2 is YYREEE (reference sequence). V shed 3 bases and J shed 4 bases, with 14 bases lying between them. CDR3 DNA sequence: TGTGCCAGCAGCTCAAACACGAAACCTTACGAGCAGTACTTC. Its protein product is CASSSNTKPYEQYF.

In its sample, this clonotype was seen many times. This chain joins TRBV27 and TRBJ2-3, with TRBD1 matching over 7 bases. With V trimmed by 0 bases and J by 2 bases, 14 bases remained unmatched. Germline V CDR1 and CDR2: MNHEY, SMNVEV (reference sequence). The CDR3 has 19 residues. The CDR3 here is CASSLSKGAPRSFTDTQYF. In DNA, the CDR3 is TGTGCCAGCAGTTTATCGAAGGGGGCCCCACGTTCTTTCACAGATACGCAGTATTTT.